This T cell receptor beta chain originates from a study of cytomegalovirus exposure and HLA in healthy donors. Study-wide results and caveats: Overall, under 200 TCR beta chains were annotated as cytomegalovirus-associated. Rarity characterized most TCR sequences, yet some public TCRs appeared in many donors. In vitro confirmation showed three CMV-associated chains to be CMV antigen specific.

The V gene's germline CDR1 is SGDLS and CDR2 YYNGEE. Trimming cost V 0 bases and J 2 bases, with 14 bases left between them. CDR3 length: 16 amino acids. The donors were members of the validation cohort comprising over 100 subjects, separate from the approximately 630-subject first cohort. Here immunoSEQ multiplex PCR was the method, and the copy in TCRdb shows in-frame clones only, minus some. The repertoire holds under 300,000 clones, with 86% as singletons. Concerning this clone itself: Its antigen remains unidentified.

V gene TRBV9 combines with J gene TRBJ1-2; D is undetermined. The sequence was obtained from a woman aged 25 to 45 in good health and CMV-seropositive. Sequences were obtained from PBMCs. The CDR3 sequence is CASSVGIQALNYGYTF. The CDR3 DNA sequence: TGTGCCAGCAGCGTAGGAATCCAGGCTCTGAACTATGGCTACACCTTC. Full variable domain (outside the CDR3, taken from reference TRBV9 and TRBJ1-2): DSGVTQTPKHLITATGQRVTLRCSPRSGDLSVYWYQQSLDQGLQFLIQYYNGEERAKGNILERFSAQQFPDLHSELNLSSLELGDSALYFCASSVGIQALNYGYTFGSGTRLTVV.